This T cell receptor (beta chain) was captured by sequencing in a study of blood T cells in healthy people across ages. Note on this clonotype: Its antigen is not known.

The study's findings and limits: The recorded TCR beta diversity per million T cells decreased in a roughly linear manner with age.

PCR was performed a second time for about 6 to 11 cycles using a sample-barcoded 5' primer and a J-beta primer mix. TCRdb reanalysed the 5' RACE reads using MiXCR and keeps one entry per CDR3 protein. The table includes hundreds of thousands of distinct CDR3 sequences, under 55% detected once. The V end was cut by 0 bases, the J end by 5 bases, with 5 bases between. Germline assignment: CDR1 LGHNA and CDR2 YNFKEQ. CDR3 size: 13 residues. The rearrangement uses TRBV4-2 and TRBJ2-1; no definite D call. This TCR was sampled from a man older than 75 in good health. Sequencing was done on a sample of blood. This CDR3 reads CASSQDTDNEQFF. The DNA of the CDR3 is TGTGCCAGCAGCCAAGATACTGACAATGAGCAGTTCTTC.